This TCR beta chain emerged from a study of blood T cells in healthy people across ages. A second PCR of roughly 7 to 11 cycles used a sample-barcoded 5' primer and a J-beta primer mix. Researchers report that each sample yielded at least 2.5 million CDR3-containing paired-end reads. TCRdb used MiXCR to reprocess the 5' RACE reads, holding one entry per CDR3 protein. The table lists some 1.5 million distinct CDR3 sequences, approximately 43% of them singletons, with over 3.5% in the top ten. Isolated PBMCs totaled at least 6 million in each sample. This CDR3 has 15 amino acids. Germline values: CDR1 SGHRS, CDR2 YFSETQ. V trimming: 3 bases; J trimming: 12 bases; junction bases outside the gene matches: 10.

This TCR was recovered from a woman aged 18-35 years in good health. The chain carries TRBV5-1 and TRBJ2-1, with TRBD2 identical over 12 bases. Material: blood. The CDR3 nucleotides read TGCGCCAGCAGCTCCGCTCGACTAGCGGGAGATTCGCAGTTCTTC. Protein product: CASSSARLAGDSQFF.